The source of this T cell receptor (beta chain) is a study of technical replicates of blood from a few donors. This CDR3 has 13 amino acids. V was clipped by 2 bases and J by 2 bases, with 6 bases between them. From germline, CDR1 is SGHVS and CDR2 FQNEAQ. Clones were read by immunoSEQ multiplex PCR, and TCRdb kept only the in-frame ones, dropping some. The table shows around 50,000 clones, with 95% to 96% occurring only once. What was sequenced was T cells isolated from PBMCs. V usage is TRBV7-8 and J usage is TRBJ1-2, with D uncertain. This sequence originates from a human donor in good health. Here the CDR3 reads CASSLRLNYGYTF. The CDR3 coding sequence is TGTGCCAGCAGCTTAAGACTCAACTATGGCTACACCTTC.